The entry below describes one T cell receptor beta chain. Its specificity is not known. Method: immunoSEQ multiplex PCR; TCRdb's copy keeps in-frame clones and lacks some. Of fewer than 70,000 clones in the sample, under 85% were seen once. The entry originates in a study of OX40 agonist ivuxolimab in advanced cancers. General study points: Clones of CD4+ and CD8+ blood T cells grew by week 6 at doses of 0.1 to 3.0 mg/kg.

The CDR3 has 14 amino acids. The germline V gene has CDR1 MNHNS and CDR2 SASEGT. The V end lost 10 bases, the J end lost 2 bases, and 15 bases lay between the germline ends. The chain combines TRBV6-1 with TRBJ1-5, with a possible D match to TRBD1 (6 bases). The source of this sequence is an adult with an advanced solid tumor such as melanoma, head and neck, liver or kidney cancer. The sequenced sample was CD4+ or CD8+ T cells sorted from blood, obtained in a trial of the OX40 agonist ivuxolimab. The CDR3 DNA reads TGTGCCATCAGCCGGGAGGGGGGCAATCAGCCCCAGCATTTT. Translation: CAISREGGNQPQHF.